This entry describes one T cell receptor (beta chain). In the authors' methods: Amplified reference gene primers provided the basis for estimating nucleated cell counts. The data were produced by immunoSEQ multiplex PCR, yet TCRdb's version contains in-frame clones alone and is incomplete. That table furnishes V, J and clone size, whereas the DNA furnished D and trimming. The table includes under 250,000 clones, 85% detected once. CDR1 is SGHAT, CDR2 FQNNGV, per germline. Deletions cut 1 base from V and 4 bases from J, with 7 bases between. The CDR3 loop spans 13 amino acids. This record belongs to a study of blood T cell repertoires in COVID-19. At the level of the study: There were acute and convalescent COVID-19 samples, and they came from the United States, Italy and Spain.

Patients at the Seattle site were enrolled during active infection and followed longitudinally. The rearrangement joins TRBV11-2 to TRBJ1-1; no reliable D call. The receptor comes from a man aged 50 to 59 with COVID-19, enrolled during active disease. Material for sequencing was peripheral blood. The CDR3 protein is CASSLAGTTEAFF. Here the CDR3 DNA reads TGTGCCAGCAGCTTAGCGGGTACCACTGAAGCTTTCTTT.